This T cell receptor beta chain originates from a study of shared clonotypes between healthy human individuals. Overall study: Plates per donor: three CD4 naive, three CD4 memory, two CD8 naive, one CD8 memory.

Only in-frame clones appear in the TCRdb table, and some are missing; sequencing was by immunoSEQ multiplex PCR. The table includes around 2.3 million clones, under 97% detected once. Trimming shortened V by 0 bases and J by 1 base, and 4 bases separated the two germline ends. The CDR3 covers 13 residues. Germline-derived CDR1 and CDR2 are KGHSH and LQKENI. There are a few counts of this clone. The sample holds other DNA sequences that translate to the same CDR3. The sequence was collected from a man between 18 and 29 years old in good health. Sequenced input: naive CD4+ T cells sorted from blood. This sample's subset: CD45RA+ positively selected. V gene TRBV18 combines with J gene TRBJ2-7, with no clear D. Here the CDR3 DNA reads TGTGCCAGCTCACCACCAGGATCCTACGAGCAGTACTTC. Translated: CASSPPGSYEQYF.